This T cell receptor beta chain was found in a study of T cell responses to AZD1222 COVID-19 vaccine. Study results and caveats: Seropositive at baseline were only a handful of AZD1222 recipients. Without day 14 samples, only post-peak T cell repertoires were studied.

Trimming took 9 bases from V and 0 from J, leaving 18 bases between them. The CDR3 extends over 17 amino acids. The germline V gene has CDR1 SNHLY and CDR2 FYNNEI. The assay was immunoSEQ multiplex PCR, and TCRdb's table has in-frame clones only and misses some. In total, the table holds 150,000 or so clones. Worth noting for this clone: Its cognate antigen is unknown.

This receptor was taken from an adult in good health. Source material: peripheral blood. The chain combines TRBV2 with TRBJ2-6; D gene unclear. DNA of the CDR3: TGTGCCAGTACCACAGATTTGAGGACCTCTGGGGCCAACGTCCTGACTTTC. Translated, it gives CASTTDLRTSGANVLTF.